This T cell receptor (beta chain) was recorded in a study of patients and donors after allogeneic stem cell transplantation (TCRdb year 2020). Trimming removed 4 bases from V and 4 bases from J; the gene matches leave 11 bases unexplained. CDR1 is given as LGHNT and CDR2 as FRNRAP, both from the germline V gene. Including cysteine and phenylalanine, the CDR3 has 17 amino acids. Of the read, only the CDR3 DNA is kept; its 51 bases are in frame from base 1. Preparation of the library involved RT-PCR. Instrument used: NextSeq 550. The public sequencing data were trimmed at Q25 with fastp and processed into clonotypes with MiXCR by TCRdb, which kept only in-frame beta chains. Rows with a matching CDR3 protein are joined into one entry that keeps the most common DNA and genes. In this sample the table shows approximately 160,000 distinct CDR3 sequences, nearly 25% of which occur a single time. The ten largest clones add up to approximately 26% of the sample.

This clonotype was found a few times. It has no known antigen specificity. No base qualities exist here, and no much larger clone lies one base off it. This sequence uses TRBV12-5 and TRBJ2-1; TRBD1 agrees with 9 junctional bases. The source material was blood, either unsorted or a sorted T cell fraction (not recorded which). The clonotype originates from a human donor who was either an allogeneic HSCT recipient or a stem cell or donor lymphocyte infusion donor (not recorded which). It is not recorded whose cells these are; they may come from a transplant donor. The CDR3 protein: CASGSTSRDREYNEQFF. In nucleotides, the sequence is TGTGCTAGTGGTTCGACATCCCGGGACAGGGAATACAATGAGCAGTTCTTC.